This TCR beta chain was recovered during a study of T cell responses to AZD1222 COVID-19 vaccine. Study results and limitations: The study sampled repertoires only after the peak T cell response. At 160-218 and 743-854, vaccine-associated CD4 TCRs were dominant, and they spanned spike. Donors were chiefly white British, with a greater number of females, and clonal diversity was perhaps underestimated. Spike-specific TCRs gained breadth and depth after people received two AZD1222 doses.

Between the trimmed V and J ends, which lost 4 bases and 1 base, there was a span of 16 bases. CDR1 and CDR2 from the germline V gene are SEHNR and FQNEAQ (reference sequence). This CDR3 is 16 amino acids long. Details on this clone: Its target is not known.

TCRdb keeps only in-frame clones here, not all; method: immunoSEQ multiplex PCR. Here the sample spans about 150,000 clones, roughly 87% being singletons. The receptor was isolated from an adult who received the MenACWY meningococcal vaccine as a control. The source was peripheral blood, collected 28 days after the second dose of the MenACWY control vaccine. V gene TRBV7-9 combines with J gene TRBJ2-5; D call uncertain. CDR3 sequence: CASSSADRLGQETQYF. The CDR3 region has the DNA TGTGCCAGCAGCTCAGCTGACCGATTAGGCCAAGAGACCCAGTACTTC. Complete variable domain (other parts from reference TRBV7-9 and TRBJ2-5): DTGVSQNPRHKITKRGQNVTFRCDPISEHNRLYWYRQTLGQGPEFLTYFQNEAQLEKSRLLSDRFSAERPKGSFSTLEIQRTEQGDSAMYLCASSSADRLGQETQYFGPGTRLLVL.